The next 26 T cell receptor beta chains were all read from a single sample in a study of T cell responses to AZD1222 COVID-19 vaccine. Sequencing was performed with immunoSEQ multiplex PCR; in TCRdb, only in-frame clones are kept and a portion is missing. The sample gives 30,000 to 35,000 clones, 70% to 90% of which show up once; around 10% is in the top ten. The sequencing used peripheral blood, collected 28 days after the second AZD1222 dose. Receptors were obtained from an adult who received the AZD1222 COVID-19 vaccine.

The genes are TRBV3-1 (or the pseudogene TRBV3-2) and TRBJ1-1, with a possible D match to TRBD1 (5 bases). This CDR3 has 13 residues. CDR1 and CDR2 (germline): LGHDT, YNNKEL (reference sequence). V lost 6 bases to trimming and J lost 6 bases, with 14 bases between them. CDR3 sequence: CASRSQGIAEAFF. The CDR3 nucleotides are TGTGCCAGCAGGTCCCAGGGAATCGCTGAAGCTTTCTTT.

V and J are TRBV15 and TRBJ2-5; D remains ambiguous. The CDR3 is 14 residues long. Trimming took off 0 bases at V and 3 bases at J, with 8 bases between the two ends. Germline assignment: CDR1 LNHNV and CDR2 YYDKDF (reference sequence). The CDR3 is CATSRDRSEETQYF. For the CDR3, the DNA is TGTGCCACCAGCAGAGATAGGAGTGAAGAGACCCAGTACTTC.

The chain has TRBV28 and TRBJ2-7; TRBD1 matches at 9 bases. The germline V gene encodes CDR1 MDHEN and CDR2 SYDVKM. The CDR3 spans 12 residues. The CDR3 spells CASDRGGYEQYF. The CDR3 DNA reads as TGTGCTTCGGACAGGGGAGGCTACGAGCAGTACTTC.

V gene TRBV9 combines with J gene TRBJ2-1; a weak D match, TRBD1 (6 bases). Trimming cost V 4 bases and J 7 bases, with 21 bases left between them. CDR3 length: 16 amino acids. Germline CDR1 reads SGDLS; CDR2 reads YYNGEE. CDR3 protein: CASSPGWGLTLNEQFF. DNA for the CDR3: TGTGCCAGCAGCCCAGGTTGGGGGCTTACCCTGAATGAGCAGTTCTTC.

This chain joins TRBV19 and TRBJ1-5; no definite D call. The CDR3 is 12 residues long. Germline V gene sequence: CDR1 LNHDA, CDR2 SQIVND (reference sequence). Trimming took off 5 bases at V and 3 bases at J, with 5 bases between the two ends. In nucleotides, the CDR3 is TGTGCCAGTAGTCCGCTCAATCAGCCCCAGCATTTT. It codes for CASSPLNQPQHF.

The chain is built from TRBV7-3 and TRBJ1-1; 7 nucleotides match TRBD1. This CDR3 region has 13 residues. Germline assignment: CDR1 SGHTA and CDR2 FQGTGA. V shed 5 bases and J 8 bases; nucleotides not matched to a gene: 8. Here the CDR3 DNA reads TGTGCCAGCAGCCTACAGACAGGGTCAGAAGCTTTCTTT. Translation: CASSLQTGSEAFF.

This chain uses TRBV3-1 (or the pseudogene TRBV3-2) with TRBJ2-5; D is perhaps TRBD1 or TRBD2 (6 bases each). Trimming removed 3 bases at V and 7 bases at J, with 12 bases between. Germline-derived CDR1 and CDR2 are LGHDT and YNNKEL (reference sequence). This CDR3 has 13 amino acids. The CDR3 coding sequence is TGTGCCAGCAGCCAGGAGGGGGGCGGGACCCAGTACTTC. Protein product: CASSQEGGGTQYF.

This clone was seen more than once but under ten times. The chain is built from TRBV24-1 and TRBJ2-1; the D is unclear. This CDR3 has 13 residues. Germline V lookup: CDR1 KGHDR, CDR2 SFDVKD. V was trimmed by 3 bases and J by 7 bases, leaving 9 bases between them. The CDR3 is CATSDPDPNEQFF. The DNA for the CDR3 is TGTGCCACCAGTGATCCCGACCCGAATGAGCAGTTCTTC.

The chain has TRBV5-8 and TRBJ1-1, with 9 positions matching TRBD1. Germline assignment: CDR1 SGHTS and CDR2 YDEGEE. This CDR3 comprises 15 residues. V was pared by 1 base and J by 4 bases, with 5 bases of the junction left unmatched. This chain's CDR3 is CASSLYMTGGTEAFF. Here the CDR3 DNA reads TGTGCCAGCAGCTTGTATATGACAGGGGGCACTGAAGCTTTCTTT.

This clone was seen only once. V gene TRBV30 combines with J gene TRBJ2-7, with TRBD2 identical over 8 bases. Germline CDR1 and CDR2: GTSNPN and SVGIG (reference sequence). The CDR3 is 14 residues long. V trimming: 6 bases; J trimming: 3 bases; junction bases outside the gene matches: 10. CDR3 region: CACTPGTRVYEQYF. The CDR3 coding sequence is TGTGCCTGCACACCCGGGACTAGAGTCTACGAGCAGTACTTC.

The chain uses TRBV5-1 and TRBJ2-5; 7 nucleotides agree with TRBD1. In germline, CDR1 is SGHRS, CDR2 YFSETQ. The V and J ends lost 4 bases and 4 bases, in that order; junction bases with no gene match: 7. The CDR3 runs to 14 residues. The CDR3 DNA is TGCGCCAGCAGCGGGGACAGCCAGGGAGAGACCCAGTACTTC. Protein: CASSGDSQGETQYF.

This rearrangement joins TRBV5-1 to TRBJ2-7; 10 nucleotides line up with TRBD1. The CDR3 loop spans 14 amino acids. Per the germline V gene, CDR1 is SGHRS and CDR2 is YFSETQ. V dropped 7 bases and J dropped 0; count of bases not matched to a gene: 4. The chain's CDR3 is CASAWTGGSYEQYF. DNA for the CDR3: TGCGCCAGCGCTTGGACAGGGGGCTCCTACGAGCAGTACTTC.

The chain is built from TRBV30 and TRBJ2-1, with TRBD2 matching 12 bases. The J segment lost 12 bases and the V segment lost 3 bases, leaving 12 bases of the junction unmatched. The CDR3 contains 15 residues. Germline-derived CDR1 and CDR2 are GTSNPN and SVGIG (reference sequence). This CDR3 reads CAWSVTSGRTTPQFF. The CDR3 bases are TGTGCCTGGAGCGTTACTAGCGGGAGGACCACCCCGCAGTTCTTC.

V is TRBV19 and J is TRBJ1-3; 7 bases fit TRBD1. The CDR3 runs to 15 residues. V shed 4 bases and J 5 bases; nucleotides not matched to a gene: 8. The V gene's germline CDR1 is LNHDA and CDR2 SQIVND (reference sequence). Here the CDR3 DNA reads TGTGCCAGTAGTAAAAGACAGGGAGATCGAAACACCATATATTTT. It translates to CASSKRQGDRNTIYF.

The chain links TRBV25-1 to TRBJ1-4; 7 bases map to TRBD1. With V trimmed by 0 bases and J by 7 bases, 5 bases remained unmatched. From germline, CDR1 is MGHDK and CDR2 SYGVNS. CDR3 length equals 15 residues. The CDR3 DNA is TGTGCCAGCAGTGAATATTGGGCAGGGGGTGAAAAACTGTTTTTT. Its protein product is CASSEYWAGGEKLFF.

This clone was seen a single time. The CDR3 nucleotides are TGTGCCAGCAGCCTAGAGAGGGCAGATACGCAGTATTTT. Protein sequence: CASSLERADTQYF. V and J are TRBV3-1 (or the pseudogene TRBV3-2) and TRBJ2-3; D is possibly TRBD2 (5 bases). Germline assignment: CDR1 LGHDT and CDR2 YNNKEL (reference sequence). Trimming shortened V by 4 bases and J by 4 bases, and 9 bases separated the two germline ends. This CDR3 spans 13 amino acids.

CDR3 sequence (DNA): TGTGCCAGTAAGTCGGGTTCCCAGTCGAGGAATTCACCCCTCCACTTT. Translated: CASKSGSQSRNSPLHF. The rearrangement joins TRBV19 to TRBJ1-6, with D hard to call. The CDR3 loop spans 16 amino acids. V was clipped by 7 bases and J by 7 bases, with 20 bases between them. Germline V lookup: CDR1 LNHDA, CDR2 SQIVND (reference sequence).

The chain is built from TRBV18 and TRBJ2-3; D possibly matches TRBD1 or TRBD2 (5 bases each). This CDR3 is 17 amino acids long. Trimming cost V 4 bases and J 1 base, with 18 bases left between them. CDR1 is KGHSH and CDR2 is LQKENI in the germline V gene. CDR3 sequence (DNA): TGTGCCAGCTCACTCCGGATGACAGCCGGGGGCACAGATACGCAGTATTTT. Translating gives CASSLRMTAGGTDTQYF.

This chain joins TRBV4-2 and TRBJ2-3; TRBD2 agrees at 9 bases. Germline assignment: CDR1 LGHNA and CDR2 YNFKEQ. Trimming took 1 base from V and 5 from J; bases not matched to a gene: 7. CDR3 length equals 16 residues. The CDR3 reads CASSQGNSGSRDTQYF. CDR3 DNA sequence: TGTGCCAGCAGCCAAGGTAATAGCGGGAGTAGAGATACGCAGTATTTT.

V is TRBV23-1 and J is TRBJ1-6; D unclear. TRBV23-1 is labeled an ORF, and its function is uncertain. V lost 8 bases, J lost 8 bases, and 16 bases lay in between. CDR3 length: 14 amino acids. Written as DNA, the CDR3 is TGCGCCAGCCGCCCGGACGCACGGGATTCACCCCTCCACTTT. It translates to CASRPDARDSPLHF.

The V call is TRBV7-9, the J call TRBJ1-1; D is uncertain. From germline, CDR1 is SEHNR and CDR2 FQNEAQ (reference sequence). The CDR3 is 14 residues long. Trimming stripped 2 bases from V and 0 bases from J, with 7 bases between. CDR3 in DNA: TGTGCCAGCAGCTTAACTCAGGTGAACACTGAAGCTTTCTTT. It yields the protein CASSLTQVNTEAFF.

The J gene is TRBJ2-7, the V gene TRBV11-2, with 11 positions matching TRBD2. Germline V gives CDR1 SGHAT, CDR2 FQNNGV. The CDR3 has 15 residues. V was pared by 5 bases and J by 4 bases, with 7 bases of the junction left unmatched. The CDR3 DNA reads TGTGCCAGCAGCCACCCCGGGACTAGCGGTTACGAGCAGTACTTC. It yields the protein CASSHPGTSGYEQYF.

The chain links TRBV19 to TRBJ2-7, with 9 nucleotides matching TRBD1. The CDR3 runs 12 residues. Germline V gene sequence: CDR1 LNHDA, CDR2 SQIVND (reference sequence). With 5 bases clipped from V and 10 bases from J, the junction kept 6 bases outside the gene matches. CDR3 DNA: TGTGCCAGTAGTCCCGGGACAGGGACACAGTACTTC. Amino acids: CASSPGTGTQYF.

V is TRBV25-1 and J is TRBJ2-2, with 8 positions matching TRBD2. Germline V gene data show CDR1 as MGHDK and CDR2 as SYGVNS. V lost 0 bases, J lost 5 bases, and 11 bases stayed unmatched. This CDR3 spans 18 amino acids. The CDR3 DNA is TGTGCCAGCAGTGAATACCTGCCGGGACTAGGGGGGACCGGGGAGCTGTTTTTT. Translated, it gives CASSEYLPGLGGTGELFF.

The J gene is TRBJ2-7, the V gene TRBV27; TRBD1 matches at 9 bases. The CDR3 loop spans 17 amino acids. J was trimmed by 1 base and V by 0 bases; bases with no gene match: 7. Germline lookup yields CDR1 MNHEY and CDR2 SMNVEV (reference sequence). For the CDR3, the DNA is TGTGCCAGCAGTTTATCCCTCGGACAGGGGATTTCCTACGAGCAGTACTTC. This gives the protein CASSLSLGQGISYEQYF.

V gene TRBV28 combines with J gene TRBJ2-2; 9 nucleotides agree with TRBD2. There are 17 residues in the CDR3. Germline V gene data show CDR1 as MDHEN and CDR2 as SYDVKM. Unmatched junction bases numbered 16, after V lost 7 bases and J lost 7 bases. CDR3 DNA sequence: TGTGCCAGCACTATTTTTCCCGGGACTAGCAGTATCGGGGAGCTGTTTTTT. It translates to CASTIFPGTSSIGELFF.